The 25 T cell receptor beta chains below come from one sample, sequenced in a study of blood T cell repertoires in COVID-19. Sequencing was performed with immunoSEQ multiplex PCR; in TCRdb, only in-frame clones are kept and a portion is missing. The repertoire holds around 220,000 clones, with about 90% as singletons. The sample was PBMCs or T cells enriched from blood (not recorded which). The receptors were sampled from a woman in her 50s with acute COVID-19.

DNA of the CDR3: TGTGCCAGCAGTGGAGGCCCCGTGGGGGAGCTGTTTTTT. Translation: CASSGGPVGELFF. V gene TRBV2 combines with J gene TRBJ2-2; D call uncertain. The CDR3 runs to 13 residues. Looked up from germline, CDR1 is SNHLY and CDR2 is FYNNEI. V was pared by 4 bases and J by 8 bases, with 11 bases between.

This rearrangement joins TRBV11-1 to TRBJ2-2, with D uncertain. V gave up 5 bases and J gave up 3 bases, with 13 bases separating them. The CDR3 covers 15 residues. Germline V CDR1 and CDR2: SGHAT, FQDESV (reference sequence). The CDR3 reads CASSPPGSYTGELFF. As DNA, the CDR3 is TGTGCCAGCAGCCCCCCCGGGTCCTACACCGGGGAGCTGTTTTTT.

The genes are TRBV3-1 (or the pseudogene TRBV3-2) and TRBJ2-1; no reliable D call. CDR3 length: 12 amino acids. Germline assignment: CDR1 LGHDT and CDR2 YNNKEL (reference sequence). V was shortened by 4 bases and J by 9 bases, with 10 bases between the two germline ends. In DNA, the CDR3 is TGTGCCAGCAGCCTGAGTAGTGGTGAGCAGTTCTTC. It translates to CASSLSSGEQFF.

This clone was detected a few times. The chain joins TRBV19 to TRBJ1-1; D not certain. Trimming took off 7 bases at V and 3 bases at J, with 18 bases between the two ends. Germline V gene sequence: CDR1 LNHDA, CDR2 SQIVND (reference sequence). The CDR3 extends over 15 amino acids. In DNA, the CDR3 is TGTGCCAGTATTCGGGGATCTAACTGGGACACTGAAGCTTTCTTT. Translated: CASIRGSNWDTEAFF. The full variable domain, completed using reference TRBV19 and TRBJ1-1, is DGGITQSPKYLFRKEGQNVTLSCEQNLNHDAMYWYRQDPGQGLRLIYYSQIVNDFQKGDIAEGYSVSREKKESFPLTVTSAQKNPTAFYLCASIRGSNWDTEAFFGQGTRLTVV.

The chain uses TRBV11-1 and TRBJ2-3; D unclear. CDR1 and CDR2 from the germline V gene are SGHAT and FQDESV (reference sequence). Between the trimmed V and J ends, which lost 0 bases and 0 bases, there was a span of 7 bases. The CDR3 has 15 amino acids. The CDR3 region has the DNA TGTGCCAGCAGCTTAGCTACCCAGAGCACAGATACGCAGTATTTT. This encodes CASSLATQSTDTQYF.

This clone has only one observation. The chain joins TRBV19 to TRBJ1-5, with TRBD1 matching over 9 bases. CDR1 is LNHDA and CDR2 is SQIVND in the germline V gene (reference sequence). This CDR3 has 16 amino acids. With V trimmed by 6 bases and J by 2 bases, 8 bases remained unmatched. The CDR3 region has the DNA TGTGCCAGTAGAAACCCGGGACAGGGACGCAATCAGCCCCAGCATTTT. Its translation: CASRNPGQGRNQPQHF.

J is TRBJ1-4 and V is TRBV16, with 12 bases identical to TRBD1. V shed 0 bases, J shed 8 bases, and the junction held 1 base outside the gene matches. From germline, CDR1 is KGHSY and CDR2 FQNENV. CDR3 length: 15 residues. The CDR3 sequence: CASSQSGTGGEKLFF. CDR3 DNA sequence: TGTGCCAGCAGCCAATCTGGGACAGGGGGCGAAAAACTGTTTTTT.

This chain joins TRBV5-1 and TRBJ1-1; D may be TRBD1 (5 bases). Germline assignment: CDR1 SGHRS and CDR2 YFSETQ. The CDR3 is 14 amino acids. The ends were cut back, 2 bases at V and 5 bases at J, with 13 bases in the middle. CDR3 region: CASSLNRGKTEAFF. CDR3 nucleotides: TGCGCCAGCAGCTTAAACCGGGGGAAAACTGAAGCTTTCTTT. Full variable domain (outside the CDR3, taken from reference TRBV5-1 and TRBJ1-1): KAGVTQTPRYLIKTRGQQVTLSCSPISGHRSVSWYQQTPGQGLQFLFEYFSETQRNKGNFPGRFSGRQFSNSRSEMNVSTLELGDSALYLCASSLNRGKTEAFFGQGTRLTVV.

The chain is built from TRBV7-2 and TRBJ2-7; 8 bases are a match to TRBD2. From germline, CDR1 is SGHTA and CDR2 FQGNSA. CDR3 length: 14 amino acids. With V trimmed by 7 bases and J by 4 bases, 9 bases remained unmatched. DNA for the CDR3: TGTGCCAGCACCCCGGGGGGGCCTATATACGAGCAGTACTTC. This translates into CASTPGGPIYEQYF. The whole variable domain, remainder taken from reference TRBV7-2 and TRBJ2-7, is GAGVSQSPSNKVTEKGKDVELRCDPISGHTALYWYRQSLGQGLEFLIYFQGNSAPDKSGLPSDRFSAERTGGSVSTLTIQRTQQEDSAVYLCASTPGGPIYEQYFGPGTRLTVT.

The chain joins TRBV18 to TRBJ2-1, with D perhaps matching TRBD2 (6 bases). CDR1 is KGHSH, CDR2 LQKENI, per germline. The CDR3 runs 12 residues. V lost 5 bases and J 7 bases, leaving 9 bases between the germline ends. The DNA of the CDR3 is TGTGCCAGCTCATCCCGGGAGAATGAGCAGTTCTTC. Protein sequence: CASSSRENEQFF.

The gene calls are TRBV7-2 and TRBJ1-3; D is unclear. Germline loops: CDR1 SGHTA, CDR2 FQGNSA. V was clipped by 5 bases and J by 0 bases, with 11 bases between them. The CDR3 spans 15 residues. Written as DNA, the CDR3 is TGTGCCAGCAGCCCACCGGGTCTCTCTGGAAACACCATATATTTT. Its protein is CASSPPGLSGNTIYF. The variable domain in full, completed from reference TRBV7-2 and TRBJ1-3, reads GAGVSQSPSNKVTEKGKDVELRCDPISGHTALYWYRQSLGQGLEFLIYFQGNSAPDKSGLPSDRFSAERTGGSVSTLTIQRTQQEDSAVYLCASSPPGLSGNTIYFGEGSWLTVV.

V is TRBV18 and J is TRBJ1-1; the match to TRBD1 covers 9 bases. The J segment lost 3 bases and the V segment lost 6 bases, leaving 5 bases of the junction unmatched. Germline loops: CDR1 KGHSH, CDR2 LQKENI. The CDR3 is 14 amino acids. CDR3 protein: CASSMTGGDTEAFF. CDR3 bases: TGTGCCAGCTCCATGACAGGGGGGGACACTGAAGCTTTCTTT. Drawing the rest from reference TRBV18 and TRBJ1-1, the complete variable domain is NAGVMQNPRHLVRRRGQEARLRCSPMKGHSHVYWYRQLPEEGLKFMVYLQKENIIDESGMPKERFSAEFPKEGPSILRIQQVVRGDSAAYFCASSMTGGDTEAFFGQGTRLTVV.

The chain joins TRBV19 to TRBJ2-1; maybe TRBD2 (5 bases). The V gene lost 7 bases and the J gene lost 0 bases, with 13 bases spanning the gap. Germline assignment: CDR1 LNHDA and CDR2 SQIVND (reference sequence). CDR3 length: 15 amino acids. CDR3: CASTLKGSSYNEQFF. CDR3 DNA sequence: TGTGCCAGTACCCTAAAAGGGAGCTCCTACAATGAGCAGTTCTTC.

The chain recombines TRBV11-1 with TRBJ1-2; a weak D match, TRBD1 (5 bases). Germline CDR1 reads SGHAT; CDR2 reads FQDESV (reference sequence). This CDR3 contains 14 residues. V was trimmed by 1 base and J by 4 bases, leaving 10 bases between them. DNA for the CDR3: TGTGCCAGCAGCTTAGATCCAGGGCCCTATGGCTACACCTTC. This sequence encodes CASSLDPGPYGYTF.

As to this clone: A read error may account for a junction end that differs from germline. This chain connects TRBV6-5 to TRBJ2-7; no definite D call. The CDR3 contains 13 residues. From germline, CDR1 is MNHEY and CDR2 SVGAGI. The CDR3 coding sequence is TGTGCGAGCACGGCGGATTTAACTTACGAGCAGTACTTC. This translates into CASTADLTYEQYF.

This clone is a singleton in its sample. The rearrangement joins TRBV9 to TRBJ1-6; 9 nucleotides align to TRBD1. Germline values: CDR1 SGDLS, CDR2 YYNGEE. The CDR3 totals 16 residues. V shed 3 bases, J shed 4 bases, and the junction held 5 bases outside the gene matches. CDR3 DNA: TGTGCCAGCAGCGCGGACAGGGGACAGTATAATTCACCCCTCCACTTT. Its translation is CASSADRGQYNSPLHF.

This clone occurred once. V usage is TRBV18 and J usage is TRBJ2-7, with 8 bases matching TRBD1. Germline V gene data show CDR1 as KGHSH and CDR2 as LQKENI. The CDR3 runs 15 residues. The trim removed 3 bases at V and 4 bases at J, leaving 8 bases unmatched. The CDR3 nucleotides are TGTGCCAGCTCACCTATTAATGGACAGGGTTACGAGCAGTACTTC. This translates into CASSPINGQGYEQYF.

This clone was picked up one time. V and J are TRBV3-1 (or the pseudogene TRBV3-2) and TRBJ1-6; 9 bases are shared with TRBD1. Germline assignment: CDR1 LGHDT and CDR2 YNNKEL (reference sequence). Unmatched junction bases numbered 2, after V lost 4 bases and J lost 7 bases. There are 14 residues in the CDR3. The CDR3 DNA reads TGTGCCAGCAGCCCAGACAGGGGGAATTCACCCCTCCACTTT. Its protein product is CASSPDRGNSPLHF.

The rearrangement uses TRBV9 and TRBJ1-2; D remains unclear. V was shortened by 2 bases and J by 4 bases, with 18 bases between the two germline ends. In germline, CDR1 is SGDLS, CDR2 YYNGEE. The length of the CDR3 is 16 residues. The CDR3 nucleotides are TGTGCCAGCAGCGTCAGCCCATTAGACACCTCCTATGGCTACACCTTC. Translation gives CASSVSPLDTSYGYTF. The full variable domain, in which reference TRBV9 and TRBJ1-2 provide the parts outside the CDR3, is DSGVTQTPKHLITATGQRVTLRCSPRSGDLSVYWYQQSLDQGLQFLIQYYNGEERAKGNILERFSAQQFPDLHSELNLSSLELGDSALYFCASSVSPLDTSYGYTFGSGTRLTVV.

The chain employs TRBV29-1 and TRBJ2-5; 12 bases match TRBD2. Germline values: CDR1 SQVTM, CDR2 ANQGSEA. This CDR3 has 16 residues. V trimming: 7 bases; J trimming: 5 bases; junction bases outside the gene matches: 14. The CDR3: CSGLLAGGPLLETQYF. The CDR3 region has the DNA TGCAGCGGTCTCCTAGCGGGAGGGCCTTTATTGGAGACCCAGTACTTC.

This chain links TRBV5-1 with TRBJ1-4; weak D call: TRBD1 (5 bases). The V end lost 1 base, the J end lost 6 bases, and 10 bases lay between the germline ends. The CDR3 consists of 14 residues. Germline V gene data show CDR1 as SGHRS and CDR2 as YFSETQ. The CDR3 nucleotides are TGCGCCAGCAGCTTGTCGGGGGTTGATGAAAAACTGTTTTTT. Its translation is CASSLSGVDEKLFF.

CDR3 sequence reads: CASSLAGGAPTGELFF. Here the CDR3 DNA reads TGTGCCAGCAGCTTAGCAGGGGGCGCCCCCACCGGGGAGCTGTTTTTT. The rearrangement joins TRBV7-6 to TRBJ2-2; TRBD1 matches at 7 bases. Germline V gene data show CDR1 as SGHVS and CDR2 as FNYEAQ. Trimming took 0 bases from V and 4 from J; bases not matched to a gene: 5. The CDR3 runs to 16 residues. Based on the CDR3 plus reference TRBV7-6 and TRBJ2-2, the full variable domain is GAGVSQSPRYKVTKRGQDVALRCDPISGHVSLYWYRQALGQGPEFLTYFNYEAQQDKSGLPNDRFSAERPEGSISTLTIQRTEQRDSAMYRCASSLAGGAPTGELFFGEGSRLTVL.

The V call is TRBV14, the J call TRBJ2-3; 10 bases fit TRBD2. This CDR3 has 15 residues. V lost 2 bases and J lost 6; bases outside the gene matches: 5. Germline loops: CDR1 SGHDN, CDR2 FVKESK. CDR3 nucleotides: TGTGCCAGCAGCCAAATCGCTAGCGGGAGTGATACGCAGTATTTT. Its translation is CASSQIASGSDTQYF.

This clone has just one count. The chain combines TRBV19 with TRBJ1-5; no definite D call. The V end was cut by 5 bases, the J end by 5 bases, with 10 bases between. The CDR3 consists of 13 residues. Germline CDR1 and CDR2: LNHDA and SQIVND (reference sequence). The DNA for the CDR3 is TGTGCCAGTAGTCCCCGAGTTGATCAGCCCCAGCATTTT. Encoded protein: CASSPRVDQPQHF.

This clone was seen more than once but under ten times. CDR3 region: CASSPPYTEAFF. The DNA for the CDR3 is TGTGCCAGCAGTCCCCCCTACACTGAAGCTTTCTTT. The V call is TRBV12-3 or TRBV12-4, the J call TRBJ1-1; D remains unclear. Trimming took 5 bases from V and 3 from J, leaving 7 bases between them. The CDR3 is made up of 12 amino acids.